Presented here are 21 T cell receptor beta chains from one specimen sequenced in a study of beta chain features in type 1 diabetes. Study-level findings and limits: Type 1 diabetes patients had moderately but significantly shorter TCRB CDR3s in all four CD4+ subsets.

All of the isolated RNA was reverse transcribed, so expressed TCRB transcripts were sequenced. TCRdb keeps only in-frame clones here, not all; method: immunoSEQ multiplex PCR. The sample has some 350,000 clones; 9.6% are singletons. These receptors are not linked to any known antigen. Sample: central memory CD4+ T cells from blood. All receptors derive from a young man with type 1 diabetes.

This clone occurred a few times. J is TRBJ2-4 and V is TRBV18; D is perhaps TRBD1 or TRBD2 (5 bases each). This CDR3 is built from 17 residues. Germline-derived CDR1 and CDR2 are KGHSH and LQKENI. V was cut by 6 bases and J by 5 bases, with 23 bases left in between. The CDR3 nucleotides are TGTGCCAGCTCTCGAACTCTGCCTCAGGGTAGCGAAAACATTCAGTACTTC. As protein: CASSRTLPQGSENIQYF. The full variable domain, in which reference TRBV18 and TRBJ2-4 provide the parts outside the CDR3, is NAGVMQNPRHLVRRRGQEARLRCSPMKGHSHVYWYRQLPEEGLKFMVYLQKENIIDESGMPKERFSAEFPKEGPSILRIQQVVRGDSAAYFCASSRTLPQGSENIQYFGAGTRLSVL.

This clone was detected only a few times. CDR3 nucleotide sequence: TGTGCCAGCAGTTACGCCGGGGCGGGCTATGGCTACACCTTC. Translated, it gives CASSYAGAGYGYTF. V gene TRBV6-5 combines with J gene TRBJ1-2, with a tentative D call TRBD1 (5 bases). Germline values: CDR1 MNHEY, CDR2 SVGAGI. V was pared by 2 bases and J by 4 bases, with 11 bases between. The CDR3 runs to 14 residues.

This clone appeared a few times. The chain recombines TRBV11-2 with TRBJ2-3, with TRBD2 matching 11 bases. The germline V gene has CDR1 SGHAT and CDR2 FQNNGV. Trimming removed 4 bases from V and 2 bases from J; junction bases left unmatched: 8. The CDR3 length is 17 residues. CDR3 sequence: CASSYTLAGDTTDTQYF. The CDR3 DNA follows: TGTGCCAGCAGCTACACACTAGCGGGAGACACCACAGATACGCAGTATTTT. The whole variable domain, remainder taken from reference TRBV11-2 and TRBJ2-3, is EAGVAQSPRYKIIEKRQSVAFWCNPISGHATLYWYQQILGQGPKLLIQFQNNGVVDDSQLPKDRFSAERLKGVDSTLKIQPAKLEDSAVYLCASSYTLAGDTTDTQYFGPGTRLTVL.

The sample holds a few counts of this clone. In nucleotides, the CDR3 is TGTGCCAGCATCCCCGGGGGGGATGGGAACTATGGCTACACCTTC. Its protein is CASIPGGDGNYGYTF. This rearrangement joins TRBV28 to TRBJ1-2, with D perhaps matching TRBD1 (5 bases). The CDR3 extends over 15 amino acids. From germline, CDR1 is MDHEN and CDR2 SYDVKM. V was clipped by 7 bases and J by 2 bases, with 17 bases between them.

This clone was seen a few times. The chain joins TRBV7-9 to TRBJ2-1, with 7 bases that match TRBD2. The V and J ends lost 3 bases and 5 bases, in that order; junction bases with no gene match: 7. The germline gives CDR1 SEHNR, CDR2 FQNEAQ (reference sequence). The CDR3 contains 15 residues. CDR3 in amino acids: CASSFRSGLNNEQFF. CDR3 nucleotides: TGTGCCAGCAGCTTTCGTAGCGGGTTGAACAATGAGCAGTTCTTC.

This clone was seen a handful of times. This chain links TRBV7-2 with TRBJ2-5; 7 positions match TRBD2. The J call could be wrong; TRBJ2-7 is a better fit for the DNA end. The CDR3 consists of 14 residues. The germline V gene has CDR1 SGHTA and CDR2 FQGNSA. The CDR3 nucleotides are TGTGCCAGCAGCCCCTCCCTAGCGGACCACGAGCAGTACTTC. Protein product: CASSPSLADHEQYF.

This clone has a handful of counts. The genes are TRBV7-9 and TRBJ1-2; tentative D call: TRBD1 (5 bases). The CDR3 sequence is 13 residues long. V gave up 1 base and J gave up 7 bases, with 10 bases separating them. Germline V CDR1 and CDR2: SEHNR, FQNEAQ (reference sequence). The CDR3 sequence is CASSLEGEGGYTF. The CDR3 coding sequence is TGTGCCAGCAGCTTAGAAGGGGAGGGTGGCTACACCTTC.

This clone was picked up many times. This rearrangement joins TRBV11-2 to TRBJ2-1, with 9 bases lining up with TRBD1. Trimming cost V 2 bases and J 9 bases; bases outside gene matches: 5. Germline V gives CDR1 SGHAT, CDR2 FQNNGV. The CDR3 spans 14 residues. CDR3 coding DNA: TGTGCCAGCAGCTTACGGGACAGGGTATCTGAGCAGTTCTTC. Protein sequence: CASSLRDRVSEQFF.

This clone appeared a few times. V is TRBV28 and J is TRBJ1-1; D gene unclear. CDR3 length equals 13 residues. Deletions cut 5 bases from V and 1 base from J, with 8 bases between. Germline CDR1 is MDHEN and CDR2 is SYDVKM. CDR3 bases: TGTGCCAGCAGTCGAATTACGAACACTGAAGCTTTCTTT. Its translation: CASSRITNTEAFF. The full variable domain, rest sourced from reference TRBV28 and TRBJ1-1, is DVKVTQSSRYLVKRTGEKVFLECVQDMDHENMFWYRQDPGLGLRLIYFSYDVKMKEKGDIPEGYSVSREKKERFSLILESASTNQTSMYLCASSRITNTEAFFGQGTRLTVV.

In this sample, this clone turned up a few times. The rearrangement joins TRBV10-2 to TRBJ2-1; 9 nucleotides line up with TRBD2. The germline V gene has CDR1 WSHSY and CDR2 SAAADI. With V trimmed by 8 bases and J by 7 bases, 15 bases remained unmatched. CDR3 length: 16 amino acids. The CDR3: CASASGAGGPLNEQFF. DNA for the CDR3: TGCGCCAGCGCTAGTGGGGCGGGAGGGCCTTTGAATGAGCAGTTCTTC.

This clone was seen a few times. The chain carries TRBV11-2 and TRBJ2-1; D remains ambiguous. There are 12 residues in the CDR3. V was pared by 0 bases and J by 9 bases, with 6 bases between. Germline V lookup: CDR1 SGHAT, CDR2 FQNNGV. CDR3 residues: CASSLDRFEQFF. The CDR3 nucleotides are TGTGCCAGCAGCTTAGATAGGTTTGAGCAGTTCTTC.

V is TRBV2 and J is TRBJ2-7, with D perhaps given as TRBD1 or TRBD2 (6 bases each). The V end was cut by 4 bases, the J end by 11 bases, with 15 bases between. The CDR3 sequence is 12 residues long. The V gene's germline CDR1 is SNHLY and CDR2 FYNNEI. CDR3 sequence reads: CASSAGTREEYF. As DNA, the CDR3 is TGTGCCAGCAGTGCTGGGACAAGGGAGGAGTACTTC.

The rearrangement uses TRBV7-9 and TRBJ1-1; 9 bases fit TRBD1. Trimming removed 5 bases from V and 6 bases from J; junction bases left unmatched: 13. CDR3 size: 16 residues. In germline, CDR1 is SEHNR, CDR2 FQNEAQ (reference sequence). CDR3 amino acids: CASSRMGGTGFSEAFF. The CDR3, as DNA: TGTGCCAGCAGCCGTATGGGTGGGACAGGGTTTTCTGAAGCTTTCTTT.

The V and J genes are TRBV15 and TRBJ2-2, with no clear D. Trimming stripped 0 bases from V and 1 base from J, with 3 bases between. Germline values: CDR1 LNHNV, CDR2 YYDKDF (reference sequence). CDR3 length equals 14 residues. As DNA, the CDR3 is TGTGCCACCAGCAGAGAACAGAACACCGGGGAGCTGTTTTTT. As protein: CATSREQNTGELFF.

The CDR3 DNA reads as TGTGCCAGCAGTTACTCCAGGGGGCCCAATCAGCCCCAGCATTTT. Translated: CASSYSRGPNQPQHF. V gene TRBV6-6 combines with J gene TRBJ1-5, with 8 bases identical to TRBD1. The CDR3 has 15 amino acids. CDR1 and CDR2 (germline): MNHNY, SVGAGI (reference sequence). The J segment lost 3 bases and the V segment lost 0 bases, leaving 1 base of the junction unmatched.

This clone was observed many times. This chain links TRBV27 with TRBJ2-6; perhaps TRBD2 as D (6 bases). The CDR3 consists of 16 residues. Trimming cost V 1 base and J 2 bases, with 9 bases left between them. Germline CDR1 MNHEY, CDR2 SMNVEV (reference sequence). The CDR3 region has the DNA TGTGCCAGCAGTTTATACTTAGCGGCTGGGGCCAACGTCCTGACTTTC. This sequence encodes CASSLYLAAGANVLTF.

J is TRBJ1-1 and V is TRBV5-6; TRBD1 aligns across 9 bases. Trimming removed 4 bases from V and 7 bases from J; junction bases left unmatched: 2. From germline, CDR1 is SGHDT and CDR2 YYEEEE. The CDR3 loop spans 12 amino acids. The CDR3 sequence is CASSPDRGEAFF. The CDR3 DNA sequence: TGTGCCAGCAGCCCGGACAGGGGTGAAGCTTTCTTT.

This clone was detected many times. This rearrangement joins TRBV4-1 to TRBJ1-5, with D perhaps matching TRBD1 (5 bases). V lost 1 base to trimming and J lost 2 bases, with 12 bases between them. The CDR3 contains 16 residues. CDR1 and CDR2 from the germline V gene are MGHRA and YSYEKL. CDR3 sequence: CASSQGQGGGNQPQHF. CDR3 sequence (DNA): TGCGCCAGCAGCCAAGGGCAGGGTGGGGGCAATCAGCCCCAGCATTTT.

This rearrangement joins TRBV9 to TRBJ2-4; TRBD1 aligns across 7 bases. The CDR3 extends over 17 amino acids. V dropped 0 bases and J dropped 6; count of bases not matched to a gene: 12. Germline loops: CDR1 SGDLS, CDR2 YYNGEE. CDR3 coding DNA: TGTGCCAGCAGCGTAGGGTTCACGACAGGGTCGGTAAACATTCAGTACTTC. Protein product: CASSVGFTTGSVNIQYF.

This clone was found a few times. The V gene is TRBV19, the J gene TRBJ2-1; no reliable D call. V shed 3 bases and J shed 4 bases, with 10 bases lying between them. Per germline, CDR1 LNHDA and CDR2 SQIVND (reference sequence). CDR3 length equals 14 residues. This CDR3 is CASSMIGWYNEQFF. In DNA form, the CDR3 reads TGTGCCAGTAGTATGATCGGGTGGTACAATGAGCAGTTCTTC.

The gene calls are TRBV5-1 and TRBJ2-1, with 10 bases lining up with TRBD2. Germline values: CDR1 SGHRS, CDR2 YFSETQ. Trimming took 1 base from V and 7 from J; bases not matched to a gene: 5. The CDR3 runs to 15 residues. For the CDR3, the DNA is TGCGCCAGCAGCTTGACGGCTAGCGGGGGTAATGAGCAGTTCTTC. It translates to CASSLTASGGNEQFF. Full variable domain (outside the CDR3, taken from reference TRBV5-1 and TRBJ2-1): KAGVTQTPRYLIKTRGQQVTLSCSPISGHRSVSWYQQTPGQGLQFLFEYFSETQRNKGNFPGRFSGRQFSNSRSEMNVSTLELGDSALYLCASSLTASGGNEQFFGPGTRLTVL.